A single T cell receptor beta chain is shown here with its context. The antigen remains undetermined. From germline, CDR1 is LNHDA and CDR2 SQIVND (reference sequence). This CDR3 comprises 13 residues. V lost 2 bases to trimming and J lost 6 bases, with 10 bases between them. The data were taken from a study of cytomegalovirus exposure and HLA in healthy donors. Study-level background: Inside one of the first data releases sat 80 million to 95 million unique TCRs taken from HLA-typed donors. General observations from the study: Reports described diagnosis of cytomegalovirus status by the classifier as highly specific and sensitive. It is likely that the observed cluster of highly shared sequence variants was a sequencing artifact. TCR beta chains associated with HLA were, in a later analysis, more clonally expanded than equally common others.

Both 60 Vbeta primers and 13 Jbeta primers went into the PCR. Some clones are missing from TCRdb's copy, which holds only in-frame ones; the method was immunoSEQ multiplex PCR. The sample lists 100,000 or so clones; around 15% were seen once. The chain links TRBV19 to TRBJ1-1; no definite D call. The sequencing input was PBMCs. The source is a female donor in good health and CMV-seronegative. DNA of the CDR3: TGTGCCAGTAGTATAAGTCCGAGGGCTGAAGCTTTCTTT. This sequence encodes CASSISPRAEAFF.